This entry features one T cell receptor beta chain sequence. The antigen remains undetermined. Primers: 60 Vbeta forward and 13 Jbeta reverse. Using immunoSEQ multiplex PCR, the repertoire was profiled, and TCRdb retains in-frame clones only, with some absent. The profile shows approximately 150,000 clones, 80% of them singletons. This specimen comes from a study of cytomegalovirus exposure and HLA in healthy donors. Study summary: There were about 85 million unique TCRs (from HLA-typed donors) in an early data release.

Study results and caveats: Analysis was carried out at a later point, and it linked a missense DCLRE1C variant to TCR beta V- and J-gene trimming.

V lost 4 bases and J lost 1; bases outside the gene matches: 12. The CDR3 consists of 18 residues. Germline V gene lookup returns CDR1 SGHNT and CDR2 YYREEE (reference sequence). The genes are TRBV5-4 and TRBJ2-3; 10 nucleotides line up with TRBD2. This sequence was found in a human donor in good health. The sample comprised PBMCs. The CDR3 sequence: CASSNLTAGGPGTDTQYF. The CDR3 DNA reads TGTGCCAGCAGCAACCTAACAGCGGGGGGGCCTGGCACAGATACGCAGTATTTT.